A selection of T cell receptor beta chains follows, all from one sample in a study of blood T cell repertoires in COVID-19. Measured with immunoSEQ multiplex PCR; TCRdb has only the in-frame clones, and not every one. There are around 170,000 clones in the sample; 88% occur only once, and more than 25% lies in the top ten. Sample: peripheral blood. The source of these receptors is a man in his 60s with acute or convalescent COVID-19. The CDR3 runs from the conserved cysteine through the conserved F or W. A D gene is named only where the DNA matches it firmly. The listing skips clone size in some rows; elsewhere it reads once, few, many or a size class.

V gene: TRBV6-4
D gene: .
clone size: .
J gene: TRBJ2-5
CDR3 DNA: TGTGCCAGCAGTGACTCGGCGGGAGAGACCCAGTACTTC
CDR3 protein: CASSDSAGETQYF

V gene: TRBV18
D gene: .
clone size: .
J gene: TRBJ1-2
CDR3 DNA: TGTGCCAGCTCACCACAGACAGCGCCGTATAACTATGGCTACACCTTC
CDR3 protein: CASSPQTAPYNYGYTF

V gene: TRBV19
D gene: .
clone size: .
J gene: TRBJ1-1
CDR3 DNA: TGTGCCAGTAAAGGAGGAGGGACTGAAGCTTTCTTT
CDR3 protein: CASKGGGTEAFF

V gene: TRBV4-1
D gene: TRBD1
clone size: once
J gene: TRBJ1-1
CDR3 DNA: TGCGCCAGCAGCCAACCTCTCGGGACAGGGTTAGAAACTGAAGCTTTCTTT
CDR3 protein: CASSQPLGTGLETEAFF

V gene: TRBV28
D gene: .
clone size: few
J gene: TRBJ1-1
CDR3 DNA: TGTGCCAGCAGTCCCCTCCGACAGGCGCCCTTACCAGCTTTCTTT
CDR3 protein: CASSPLRQAPLPAFF

V gene: TRBV3-1/TRBV3-2
D gene: TRBD1
clone size: .
J gene: TRBJ1-2
CDR3 DNA: TGTGCCAGCAGCCCATCGGGGACAGGAGGTGGCTACACCTTC
CDR3 protein: CASSPSGTGGGYTF

V gene: TRBV5-4
D gene: .
clone size: few
J gene: TRBJ1-2
CDR3 DNA: TGTGCCAGCAGCTTGTTCTACGGGGGGGGCTATGGCTACACCTTC
CDR3 protein: CASSLFYGGGYGYTF

V gene: TRBV27
D gene: TRBD1
clone size: .
J gene: TRBJ2-3
CDR3 DNA: TGTGCCACTTCCCGCATGTTAGGGACAGGGGGCGCATCCCAGCCAGATACGCAGTATTTT
CDR3 protein: CATSRMLGTGGASQPDTQYF

V gene: TRBV18
D gene: TRBD1
clone size: .
J gene: TRBJ2-1
CDR3 DNA: TGTGCCAGCTCACCACCGGCAGGGGGAGATGAGCAGTTCTTC
CDR3 protein: CASSPPAGGDEQFF

V gene: TRBV14
D gene: .
clone size: .
J gene: TRBJ2-3
CDR3 DNA: TGTGCCAGCAGCCAAGCCCTGTCCGGGACTCTCACAGATACGCAGTATTTT
CDR3 protein: CASSQALSGTLTDTQYF

V gene: TRBV11-2
D gene: .
clone size: .
J gene: TRBJ1-6
CDR3 DNA: TGTGCCAGCAGCGAGTACAGAACTTCACCCCTCCACTTT
CDR3 protein: CASSEYRTSPLHF

V gene: TRBV7-3
D gene: .
clone size: .
J gene: TRBJ2-1
CDR3 DNA: TGTGCCAGCAGCCCCGAGGGACTTGACTCCAATGAGCAGTTCTTC
CDR3 protein: CASSPEGLDSNEQFF

V gene: TRBV5-1
D gene: TRBD1
clone size: .
J gene: TRBJ1-5
CDR3 DNA: TGCGCCAGCAGCTTGGGCGGGACAGAGAGCAATCAGCCCCAGCATTTT
CDR3 protein: CASSLGGTESNQPQHF

V gene: TRBV9
D gene: .
clone size: .
J gene: TRBJ2-3
CDR3 DNA: TGTGCCAGCATGAGAGGGCAGGGCACAGATACGCAGTATTTT
CDR3 protein: CASMRGQGTDTQYF

V gene: TRBV7-9
D gene: .
clone size: .
J gene: TRBJ1-1
CDR3 DNA: TGTGCCAGCAGCCCGGGACTGACGGCTTTCTTT
CDR3 protein: CASSPGLTAFF

V gene: TRBV7-2
D gene: .
clone size: .
J gene: TRBJ1-5
CDR3 DNA: TGTGCCAGCAGCCCTGGACAGTCGTCCAATCAGCCCCAGCATTTT
CDR3 protein: CASSPGQSSNQPQHF

V gene: TRBV7-9
D gene: .
clone size: few
J gene: TRBJ1-2
CDR3 DNA: TGTGCCAGCAGCAGGATGGTGGAGGGCTACACCTTC
CDR3 protein: CASSRMVEGYTF

V gene: TRBV19
D gene: TRBD1
clone size: .
J gene: TRBJ1-1
CDR3 DNA: TGTGCCAGTAGTATCCGACAGGGTTGGACTGAAGCTTTCTTT
CDR3 protein: CASSIRQGWTEAFF

V gene: TRBV27
D gene: .
clone size: .
J gene: TRBJ2-2
CDR3 DNA: TGTGCCAGCAGTTTCCCCGGCACCGGGGAGCTGTTTTTT
CDR3 protein: CASSFPGTGELFF

V gene: TRBV9
D gene: .
clone size: .
J gene: TRBJ2-2
CDR3 DNA: TGTGCCAGCAGCTCGGACACCACCGGGGAGCTGTTTTTT
CDR3 protein: CASSSDTTGELFF

V gene: TRBV5-6
D gene: TRBD1
clone size: .
J gene: TRBJ1-4
CDR3 DNA: TGTGCCAGCAGCGACGGGACAGGGAATGAAAAACTGTTTTTT
CDR3 protein: CASSDGTGNEKLFF

V gene: TRBV5-5
D gene: TRBD1
clone size: few
J gene: TRBJ1-3
CDR3 DNA: TGTGCCAGCAGCTCCCGACAGGGAGACCCAGGAAACACCATATATTTT
CDR3 protein: CASSSRQGDPGNTIYF

V gene: TRBV19
D gene: TRBD1
clone size: .
J gene: TRBJ1-4
CDR3 DNA: TGTGCCAGTAGCAGGGGACAGGATAATGAAAAACTGTTTTTT
CDR3 protein: CASSRGQDNEKLFF

V gene: TRBV18
D gene: TRBD1
clone size: .
J gene: TRBJ1-5
CDR3 DNA: TGTGCCAGCTCACGCCAGTCGGGACAGGGCATTAATCAGCCCCAGCATTTT
CDR3 protein: CASSRQSGQGINQPQHF

V gene: TRBV19
D gene: TRBD1
clone size: .
J gene: TRBJ1-2
CDR3 DNA: TGTGCCAGTAGTCCTCAGGGGGCATACTATGGCTACACCTTC
CDR3 protein: CASSPQGAYYGYTF

V gene: TRBV27
D gene: TRBD1
clone size: .
J gene: TRBJ1-5
CDR3 DNA: TGTGCCAGCAGTTCTGGGACAGGGGGCAATCAGCCCCAGCATTTT
CDR3 protein: CASSSGTGGNQPQHF

V gene: TRBV7-2
D gene: .
clone size: .
J gene: TRBJ2-5
CDR3 DNA: TGTGCCAGCTCTGGGGACAGCGGGAGTGAAGAGACCCAGTACTTC
CDR3 protein: CASSGDSGSEETQYF

V gene: TRBV6-5
D gene: .
clone size: .
J gene: TRBJ2-3
CDR3 DNA: TGTGCCAGCAGGGCAGGGGGCACAGATACGCAGTATTTT
CDR3 protein: CASRAGGTDTQYF

V gene: TRBV6-4
D gene: TRBD1
clone size: .
J gene: TRBJ1-2
CDR3 DNA: TGTGCCAGCAGTCCGGACAGGGTAGGGTATGGCTACACCTTC
CDR3 protein: CASSPDRVGYGYTF

V gene: TRBV7-9
D gene: .
clone size: .
J gene: TRBJ2-3
CDR3 DNA: TGTGCCAGCAGCCGGGTCGAGGATACGCAGTATTTT
CDR3 protein: CASSRVEDTQYF

V gene: TRBV11-2
D gene: .
clone size: .
J gene: TRBJ2-1
CDR3 DNA: TGTGCCAGCAGCTTAGGATTAGGGGACTACAATGAGCAGTTCTTC
CDR3 protein: CASSLGLGDYNEQFF

V gene: TRBV12-5
D gene: .
clone size: .
J gene: TRBJ1-2
CDR3 DNA: TGTGCTAGTGGTTTGGTATTCTTCCAGGGTCTTCCCCGCTACACCTTC
CDR3 protein: CASGLVFFQGLPRYTF

V gene: TRBV5-1
D gene: .
clone size: .
J gene: TRBJ1-1
CDR3 DNA: TGCGCCAGCAGCATACGGGTCGAGACTGAAGCTTTCTTT
CDR3 protein: CASSIRVETEAFF

V gene: TRBV19
D gene: TRBD2
clone size: .
J gene: TRBJ2-7
CDR3 DNA: TGTGCCAGTACTAGCGGGAGTGATAACTACGAGCAGTACTTC
CDR3 protein: CASTSGSDNYEQYF

V gene: TRBV5-8
D gene: TRBD1
clone size: .
J gene: TRBJ2-3
CDR3 DNA: TGTGCCAGCAGCTGGGGACAGGGGGTAACAGATACGCAGTATTTT
CDR3 protein: CASSWGQGVTDTQYF

V gene: TRBV6-5
D gene: TRBD1
clone size: .
J gene: TRBJ1-5
CDR3 DNA: TGTGCCAGCAGCCGAGACAGGGGGAAGCAGCCCCAGCATTTT
CDR3 protein: CASSRDRGKQPQHF

V gene: TRBV15
D gene: TRBD1
clone size: .
J gene: TRBJ2-5
CDR3 DNA: TGTGCCACCAGCAGGGCCGGGACAGGGCGAGAGACCCAGTACTTC
CDR3 protein: CATSRAGTGRETQYF

V gene: TRBV2
D gene: .
clone size: once
J gene: TRBJ2-3
CDR3 DNA: TGTGCCAGCAGTGAGGGGCGTAAGGATACGCAGTATTTT
CDR3 protein: CASSEGRKDTQYF

V gene: TRBV6-6
D gene: TRBD1
clone size: .
J gene: TRBJ2-4
CDR3 DNA: TGTGCCACCTCCGGGACAGTAAAAAACATTCAGTACTTC
CDR3 protein: CATSGTVKNIQYF

V gene: TRBV12-3/TRBV12-4
D gene: TRBD1
clone size: .
J gene: TRBJ1-1
CDR3 DNA: TGTGCCAGCAGTTTAGCACTGACAGGGACAGCTTTCTTT
CDR3 protein: CASSLALTGTAFF

V gene: TRBV24-1
D gene: .
clone size: few
J gene: TRBJ1-1
CDR3 DNA: TGTGCCACCAGTGATCATGGGGGGATCACTGAAGCTTTCTTT
CDR3 protein: CATSDHGGITEAFF

V gene: TRBV6-6
D gene: .
clone size: .
J gene: TRBJ1-2
CDR3 DNA: TGTGCCAGCAGTACCACACAGAGATACTATGGCTACACCTTC
CDR3 protein: CASSTTQRYYGYTF

V gene: TRBV19
D gene: .
clone size: .
J gene: TRBJ1-2
CDR3 DNA: TGTGCCAGTAGTTCCAATGGGCCCGAGGGTGACTATGGCTACACCTTC
CDR3 protein: CASSSNGPEGDYGYTF

V gene: TRBV7-9
D gene: TRBD2
clone size: .
J gene: TRBJ2-5
CDR3 DNA: TGTGCCAGCAGCCCGACTAGCGGGGTACAAGAGACCCAGTACTTC
CDR3 protein: CASSPTSGVQETQYF

V gene: TRBV2
D gene: TRBD1
clone size: .
J gene: TRBJ2-1
CDR3 DNA: TGTGCCAGCAGTGCGGACAGGGGTGGCAATGAGCAGTTCTTC
CDR3 protein: CASSADRGGNEQFF

V gene: TRBV7-2
D gene: TRBD1
clone size: .
J gene: TRBJ2-3
CDR3 DNA: TGTGCCAGCAGTTATACGGGACAGGGGGCGAGAGCAGATACGCAGTATTTT
CDR3 protein: CASSYTGQGARADTQYF

V gene: TRBV5-4
D gene: .
clone size: .
J gene: TRBJ1-4
CDR3 DNA: TGTGCCAGCAGCTTGGGGCAGGGAGGCGAAAAACTGTTTTTT
CDR3 protein: CASSLGQGGEKLFF

V gene: TRBV27
D gene: .
clone size: few
J gene: TRBJ2-3
CDR3 DNA: TGTGCCAGCAGTTTGTCGGCTAGGTCAGATACGCAGTATTTT
CDR3 protein: CASSLSARSDTQYF